The next 26 T cell receptor beta chains were all read from a single sample in a study of post-analysis software for immune sequencing data. Study-wide results and limits: When patients were compared with controls, four to six TRBV segments were more frequent, TRBV5-6, TRBV5-1 and TRBV20-1 among them.

Which antigens these TCRs recognize remains unknown. Prepared TCR beta cDNA libraries contained unique molecular identifiers. TCRdb re-called the PCR reads through MiXCR, storing one row per CDR3 protein. The sample lists 750,000 to 950,000 distinct CDR3 sequences, more than 45% occurring once. Sequences were obtained from blood. All receptors come from a girl aged 5-17 years with multiple sclerosis.

A few counts support this clonotype. The chain joins TRBV7-2 to TRBJ2-5; no firm D call. This CDR3 comprises 17 residues. V lost 2 bases to trimming and J lost 2 bases, with 18 bases between them. Germline assignment: CDR1 SGHTA and CDR2 FQGNSA. CDR3 protein: CASSLSPWTMYQETQYF. Here the CDR3 DNA reads TGTGCCAGCAGCTTATCGCCCTGGACCATGTATCAAGAGACCCAGTACTTC.

The chain couples TRBV12-3 or TRBV12-4 to TRBJ2-4; D gene unclear. V dropped 8 bases and J dropped 11 bases, with 13 bases sitting between them. The CDR3 covers 11 residues. For the CDR3, the DNA is TGTGCCAGCGGTATAAAAACGGTTCAGTACTTC. Translating gives CASGIKTVQYF.

The chain is built from TRBV20-1 and TRBJ2-1, with 11 bases matching TRBD2. The V gene's germline CDR1 is DFQATT and CDR2 SNEGSKA (reference sequence). This CDR3 comprises 14 residues. Unmatched junction bases numbered 6, after V lost 4 bases and J lost 7 bases. The CDR3 reads CSANSGRAGNEQFF. CDR3 sequence (DNA): TGCAGTGCTAATAGCGGGAGGGCCGGAAATGAGCAGTTCTTC.

The chain couples TRBV20-1 to TRBJ2-5; no definite D call. Trimming cost V 0 bases and J 2 bases, with 13 bases left between them. Germline assignment: CDR1 DFQATT and CDR2 SNEGSKA (reference sequence). This CDR3 is 15 amino acids long. This chain's CDR3 is CSARDRTSAQETQYF. CDR3 in DNA: TGCAGTGCTAGAGATCGGACCAGCGCGCAAGAGACCCAGTACTTC.

This clonotype has at least ten counts. This chain uses TRBV6-5 with TRBJ1-2, with D possibly being TRBD1 (6 bases). Germline lookup yields CDR1 MNHEY and CDR2 SVGAGI. The CDR3 extends over 13 amino acids. The V and J ends lost 2 bases and 8 bases respectively, with 12 bases between them. This chain's CDR3 is CASSYMSGVGYTF. The CDR3 nucleotides are TGTGCCAGCAGTTACATGTCAGGGGTCGGCTACACCTTC.

The gene calls are TRBV29-1 and TRBJ2-5; 9 bases are a match to TRBD1. CDR3 length: 16 amino acids. Germline CDR1 SQVTM, CDR2 ANQGSEA. The V gene end was trimmed by 4 bases and the J gene end by 5 bases; junction bases not matched to a gene: 14. CDR3 nucleotides: TGCAGCGTTGCAGGCATCCGGGACAGGGCCCGGGAGACCCAGTACTTC. Residues: CSVAGIRDRARETQYF.

The V gene is TRBV20-1, the J gene TRBJ2-1; unclear D gene. This CDR3 comprises 12 residues. The germline V gene has CDR1 DFQATT and CDR2 SNEGSKA (reference sequence). Trimming stripped 8 bases from V and 4 bases from J, with 12 bases between. The CDR3 nucleotides read TGCAGTCCAGCCAGCCTTTACAATGAGCAGTTCTTC. Translating it yields CSPASLYNEQFF.

The chain has TRBV6-5 and TRBJ1-1; weak D call: TRBD1 (5 bases). V was clipped by 6 bases and J by 3 bases, with 11 bases between them. The germline CDR1 and CDR2 sequences are MNHEY and SVGAGI. The CDR3 extends over 13 amino acids. Here the CDR3 DNA reads TGTGCCAGCAGGGGTCAGGGCTACACTGAAGCTTTCTTT. It encodes CASRGQGYTEAFF.

The rearrangement joins TRBV30 to TRBJ1-5; TRBD1 aligns across 10 bases. Germline CDR1 is GTSNPN and CDR2 is SVGIG (reference sequence). V gave up 3 bases and J gave up 2 bases; unmatched junction bases: 10. The CDR3 totals 17 residues. The CDR3 sequence: CAWSPDRGMVGNQPQHF. The CDR3 DNA follows: TGTGCCTGGAGCCCGGACAGGGGGATGGTTGGCAATCAGCCCCAGCATTTT.

The chain uses TRBV5-1 and TRBJ2-7; 7 bases agree with TRBD2. The V and J ends lost 0 bases and 0 bases, in that order; junction bases with no gene match: 3. The CDR3 runs 15 residues. Germline CDR1 SGHRS, CDR2 YFSETQ. CDR3: CASSLDLAVSYEQYF. CDR3 bases: TGCGCCAGCAGCTTGGATCTAGCGGTCTCCTACGAGCAGTACTTC.

The sample holds a few counts of this clonotype. This rearrangement joins TRBV10-3 to TRBJ2-1; no definite D call. Looked up from germline, CDR1 is ENHRY and CDR2 is SYGVKD. The CDR3 extends over 12 amino acids. The V gene lost 2 bases and the J gene lost 6 bases, with 5 bases spanning the gap. CDR3 sequence (DNA): TGTGCCATCAGTGAGGCCAGCAATGAGCAGTTCTTC. Protein: CAISEASNEQFF.

This clonotype came up once. With a much larger clone just one base away, this may be a read error. The rearrangement uses TRBV6-9 and TRBJ2-5; 11 bases align to TRBD2. V trimming: 6 bases; J trimming: 11 bases; junction bases outside the gene matches: 14. Looked up from germline, CDR1 is MNHGY and CDR2 is SVAAGI. The CDR3 contains 15 residues. CDR3 residues: CASRTGLAATYKQYF. The CDR3 DNA reads as TGTGCCAGCAGGACGGGACTAGCGGCGACCTACAAGCAGTACTTC.

Comments on this clonotype: The junction differs from germline at one of its ends, possibly a read error. The chain combines TRBV29-1 with TRBJ2-7, with 7 bases matching TRBD2. CDR1 is SQVTM and CDR2 is ANQGSEA in the germline V gene. The CDR3 contains 13 residues. CDR3 loop: CGVVGGEGYEQYF. In DNA form, the CDR3 reads TGCGGCGTTGTAGGAGGGGAGGGCTACGAGCAGTACTTC.

This chain joins TRBV7-9 and TRBJ2-1; D possibly corresponds to TRBD1 (5 bases). This CDR3 has 12 amino acids. Trimming took 1 base from V and 12 from J, leaving 10 bases between them. Germline-derived CDR1 and CDR2 are SEHNR and FQNEAQ (reference sequence). The CDR3 DNA is TGTGCCAGCAGCTTAGGCAGGGTAGGGCAGTTCTTC. Its translation: CASSLGRVGQFF. The variable domain in full, with the rest retrieved from reference TRBV7-9 and TRBJ2-1, is DTGVSQNPRHKITKRGQNVTFRCDPISEHNRLYWYRQTLGQGPEFLTYFQNEAQLEKSRLLSDRFSAERPKGSFSTLEIQRTEQGDSAMYLCASSLGRVGQFFGPGTRLTVL.

The rearrangement links TRBV5-5 to TRBJ2-3; no firm D call. Trimming took off 0 bases at V and 2 bases at J, with 19 bases between the two ends. Per germline, CDR1 SGHKS and CDR2 YYEKEE (reference sequence). The CDR3 sequence is 18 residues long. CDR3 in amino acids: CASSLDGIDVILTDTQYF. The DNA for the CDR3 is TGTGCCAGCAGCTTGGATGGTATAGACGTCATCCTCACAGATACGCAGTATTTT.

The genes are TRBV15 and TRBJ2-5; D is unresolved. The end of the DNA is better explained by TRBJ2-4, so the J call may be wrong. The CDR3 runs 12 residues. Germline V gene lookup returns CDR1 LNHNV and CDR2 YYDKDF (reference sequence). CDR3 nucleotide sequence: TGTGCCACCAGCATAGGCAAAAACATTCAGTACTTC. Translation gives CATSIGKNIQYF.

J is TRBJ2-7 and V is TRBV15; TRBD1 or TRBD2 may be the D gene (5 bases each). The CDR3 covers 16 residues. The V and J ends lost 3 bases and 0 bases respectively, with 15 bases between them. The V gene's germline CDR1 is LNHNV and CDR2 YYDKDF (reference sequence). CDR3 DNA: TGTGCCACCAGCAGTTCCGGGACGGAATTCTCCTACGAGCAGTACTTC. As protein: CATSSSGTEFSYEQYF. The variable domain in full, with the rest retrieved from reference TRBV15 and TRBJ2-7, is DAMVIQNPRYQVTQFGKPVTLSCSQTLNHNVMYWYQQKSSQAPKLLFHYYDKDFNNEADTPDNFQSRRPNTSFCFLDIRSPGLGDTAMYLCATSSSGTEFSYEQYFGPGTRLTVT.

Comment on this clonotype: At one end, the junction sequence differs from germline, possibly due to a read error. The rearrangement links TRBV14 to TRBJ2-5; unclear D gene. This CDR3 has 12 amino acids. Germline V gene data show CDR1 as SGHDN and CDR2 as FVKESK. The CDR3: CASSQVRETRYF. In DNA form, the CDR3 reads TGTGCCAGCAGCCAAGTGAGAGAGACCCGGTACTTC.

The chain employs TRBV29-1 and TRBJ2-7; D gene ambiguous. Germline lookup yields CDR1 SQVTM and CDR2 ANQGSEA. The CDR3 loop spans 13 amino acids. The V gene lost 7 bases and the J gene lost 0 bases, with 13 bases spanning the gap. This CDR3 reads CSGSDGDSYEQYF. The DNA for the CDR3 is TGCAGCGGGTCGGACGGAGACTCCTACGAGCAGTACTTC.

This clonotype has only a few counts. The V call is TRBV25-1, the J call TRBJ2-4; tentatively, D is TRBD2 (5 bases). The CDR3 is 12 residues long. Germline loops: CDR1 MGHDK, CDR2 SYGVNS. The V and J ends lost 6 bases and 13 bases respectively, with 16 bases between them. The CDR3 loop reads CASSFSRGEQYF. DNA for the CDR3: TGTGCCAGCAGCTTTTCTCGTGGGGAGCAGTACTTC.

This clonotype has a handful of counts. The chain uses TRBV12-3 or TRBV12-4 and TRBJ1-1, with 7 positions matching TRBD1. The V segment lost 1 base and the J segment 4 bases; nucleotides outside the gene matches: 6. The CDR3 loop spans 15 amino acids. DNA of the CDR3: TGTGCCAGCAGTTTAGGGGGACAGTCGGGCACTGAAGCTTTCTTT. Amino acids: CASSLGGQSGTEAFF.

The chain employs TRBV6-6 and TRBJ2-1, with TRBD2 matching over 10 bases. V lost 6 bases, J lost 6 bases, and 11 bases stayed unmatched. CDR1 and CDR2 from the germline V gene are MNHNY and SVGAGI (reference sequence). This CDR3 comprises 16 residues. Written as DNA, the CDR3 is TGTGCCAGCAGCCCACAGCGGGAGGGCCGGTTCAATGAGCAGTTCTTC. Translated, it gives CASSPQREGRFNEQFF.

This rearrangement joins TRBV13 to TRBJ2-5, with D hard to call. This CDR3 has 13 amino acids. Germline V gene lookup returns CDR1 PRHDT and CDR2 FYEKMQ (reference sequence). Trimming left V 3 bases short and J 7 bases short, with 12 bases between. The CDR3: CASSFYSERTQYF. The CDR3 DNA is TGTGCCAGCAGCTTCTACAGCGAGCGGACCCAGTACTTC.

This clonotype was counted between two and nine times. In DNA form, the CDR3 reads TGTGCCAGCCTCCGTCGGGGGAGAGCGTTCTTC. The encoded protein is CASLRRGRAFF. The J gene is TRBJ2-1, the V gene TRBV12-3 or TRBV12-4; D may be TRBD2 (6 bases). V was cut by 8 bases and J by 15 bases, with 17 bases left in between. The CDR3 has 11 residues.

The chain links TRBV3-1 to TRBJ2-1, with D perhaps being TRBD1 or TRBD2 (6 bases each). Germline lookup yields CDR1 LGHDT and CDR2 YNNKEL (reference sequence). The V gene lost 2 bases and the J gene lost 9 bases, with 11 bases spanning the gap. The CDR3 has 13 residues. CDR3 DNA sequence: TGTGCCAGCAGCCAAACACAGGGAGGTGAGCAGTTCTTC. The encoded protein is CASSQTQGGEQFF.

V gene TRBV27 combines with J gene TRBJ2-7; 10 positions match TRBD2. The CDR3 spans 17 residues. Germline trimming cut 2 bases from V and 5 bases from J; bases unmatched to any gene: 12. Per the germline V gene, CDR1 is MNHEY and CDR2 is SMNVEV (reference sequence). The CDR3 loop is CASSLTTIGLAVNEQYF. Written as DNA, the CDR3 is TGTGCCAGCAGTTTAACTACTATCGGACTAGCGGTTAACGAGCAGTACTTC.